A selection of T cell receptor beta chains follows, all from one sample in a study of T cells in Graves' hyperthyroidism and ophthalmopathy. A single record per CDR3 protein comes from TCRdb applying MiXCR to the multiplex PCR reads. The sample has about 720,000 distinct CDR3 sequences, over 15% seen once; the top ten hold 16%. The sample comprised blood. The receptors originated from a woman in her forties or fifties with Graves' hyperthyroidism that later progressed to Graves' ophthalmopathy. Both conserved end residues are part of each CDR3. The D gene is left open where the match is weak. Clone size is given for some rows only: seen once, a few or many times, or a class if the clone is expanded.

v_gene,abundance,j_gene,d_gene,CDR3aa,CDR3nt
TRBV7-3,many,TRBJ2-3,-,CASSFDASTDTQYF,TGTGCCAGCAGCTTCGACGCTAGCACAGATACGCAGTATTTT
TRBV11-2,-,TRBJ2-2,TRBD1,CASSLSGTGGPTGELFF,TGTGCCAGCAGCTTATCTGGGACAGGGGGGCCCACCGGGGAGCTGTTTTTT
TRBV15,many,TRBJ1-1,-,CATSLYRYMNTEAFF,TGTGCCACCAGTCTTTACAGATACATGAACACTGAAGCTTTCTTT
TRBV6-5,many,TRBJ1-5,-,CASSYSSPRRSNQPQHF,TGTGCCAGCAGTTACTCATCACCCCGCCGGAGCAATCAGCCCCAGCATTTT
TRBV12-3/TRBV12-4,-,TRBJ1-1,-,CASSLKGGSKAFF,TGTGCCAGCAGTCTGAAGGGGGGGAGTAAAGCTTTCTTT
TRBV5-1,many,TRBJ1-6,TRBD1,CASRWTGENSPLHF,TGCGCCAGCCGTTGGACAGGGGAAAATTCACCCCTCCACTTT
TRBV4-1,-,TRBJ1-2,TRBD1,CASSPGDRGMSNYGYTF,TGCGCCAGCAGCCCCGGGGACAGGGGGATGTCTAACTATGGCTACACCTTC
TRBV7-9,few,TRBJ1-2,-,CASSSGTVENYGYTF,TGTGCCAGCAGCTCAGGGACTGTGGAAAACTATGGCTACACCTTC
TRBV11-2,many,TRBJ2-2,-,CASSIGRGSDTGELFF,TGTGCCAGCAGCATCGGACGGGGGTCCGACACCGGGGAGCTGTTTTTT
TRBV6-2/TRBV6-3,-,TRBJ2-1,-,CASRDGGSYNEQFF,TGTGCCAGCAGGGACGGGGGCTCCTACAATGAGCAGTTCTTC
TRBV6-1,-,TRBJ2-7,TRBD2,CASAHTSGGAVREQYF,TGTGCCAGCGCCCATACTAGCGGGGGGGCCGTGCGCGAGCAGTACTTC
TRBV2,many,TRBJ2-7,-,CASSIRDFSYEQYF,TGTGCCAGCAGTATCAGGGATTTCTCCTACGAGCAGTACTTC
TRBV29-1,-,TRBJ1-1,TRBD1,CSVEQDRLTEAFF,TGCAGCGTTGAACAGGACAGGCTCACTGAAGCTTTCTTT
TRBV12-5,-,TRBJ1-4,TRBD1,CASGSRPGTAKEKLFF,TGTGCTAGTGGTTCAAGACCCGGGACAGCGAAGGAAAAACTGTTTTTT
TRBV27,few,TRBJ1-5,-,CASSLLGGRNQPQHF,TGTGCCAGCAGTTTATTAGGGGGGAGAAATCAGCCCCAGCATTTT
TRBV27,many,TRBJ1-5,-,CASSPVFGRNQPQHF,TGTGCCAGCAGTCCCGTGTTCGGACGGAATCAGCCCCAGCATTTT
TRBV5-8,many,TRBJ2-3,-,CASSSPGTSTDTQYF,TGTGCCAGCAGCTCCCCCGGGACTAGCACAGATACGCAGTATTTT
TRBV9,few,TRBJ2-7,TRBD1,CASSVAGDRGEQYF,TGTGCCAGCAGCGTAGCAGGGGACAGAGGCGAGCAGTACTTC
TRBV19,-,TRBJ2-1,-,CASSPQGRNEQFF,TGTGCCAGTAGTCCACAGGGACGGAATGAGCAGTTCTTC
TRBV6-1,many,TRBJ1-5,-,CASSGLISNQPQHF,TGTGCCAGCAGTGGACTGATTAGCAATCAGCCCCAGCATTTT
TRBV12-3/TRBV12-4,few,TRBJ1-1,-,CASSLGWRGSGGEAFF,TGTGCCAGCAGCCTAGGGTGGAGAGGGAGTGGGGGTGAAGCTTTCTTT
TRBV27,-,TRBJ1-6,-,CASSLRAYNSPLHF,TGTGCCAGCAGTTTAAGGGCCTATAATTCACCCCTCCACTTT
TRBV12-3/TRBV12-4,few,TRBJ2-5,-,CASTPERAGLSQETQYF,TGTGCCAGCACCCCCGAGCGAGCGGGTCTTTCACAAGAGACCCAGTACTTC
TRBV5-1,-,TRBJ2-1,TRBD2,CASSLTSGVNNEQFF,TGCGCCAGCAGCCTTACTAGCGGGGTGAACAATGAGCAGTTCTTC
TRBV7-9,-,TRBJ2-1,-,CASSPGSDEQFF,TGTGCCAGCAGCCCTGGGTCGGATGAGCAGTTCTTC
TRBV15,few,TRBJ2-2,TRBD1,CATSRGLPGTVNTGELFF,TGTGCCACCAGCAGAGGTCTACCGGGGACAGTGAACACCGGGGAGCTGTTTTTT
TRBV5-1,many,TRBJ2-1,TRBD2,CASRSTSGGNEQFF,TGCGCCAGCAGGTCTACATCGGGAGGGAATGAGCAGTTCTTC
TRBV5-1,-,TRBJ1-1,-,CASRLVGSNTEAFF,TGCGCCAGCAGACTGGTGGGCAGCAACACTGAAGCTTTCTTT
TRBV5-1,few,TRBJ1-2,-,CASSLVPDYGYTF,TGCGCCAGCAGCTTGGTCCCGGACTATGGCTACACCTTC
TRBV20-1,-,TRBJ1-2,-,CSAPPGQPFDYGYTF,TGCAGTGCCCCCCCCGGACAGCCGTTTGACTATGGCTACACCTTC
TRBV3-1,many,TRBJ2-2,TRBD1,CASSLTGTGYGELFF,TGTGCCAGCAGTCTGACCGGGACAGGGTACGGGGAGCTGTTTTTT
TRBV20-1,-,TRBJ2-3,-,CSASEEVGDTQYF,TGCAGTGCTAGTGAGGAAGTGGGGGATACGCAGTATTTT
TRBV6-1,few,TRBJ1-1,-,CASPPPGAVNTEAFF,TGTGCCAGTCCCCCCCCCGGGGCTGTAAACACTGAAGCTTTCTTT
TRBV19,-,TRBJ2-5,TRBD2,CASSQSSGGKETQYF,TGTGCCAGTAGTCAGTCGAGCGGGGGAAAAGAGACCCAGTACTTC
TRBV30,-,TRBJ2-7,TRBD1,CAWGDSSYEQYF,TGTGCCTGGGGGGACAGCTCCTACGAGCAGTACTTC
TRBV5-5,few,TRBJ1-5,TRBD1,CASSPRLRTGESNQPQHF,TGTGCCAGCAGCCCCCGTTTAAGGACAGGGGAGAGCAATCAGCCCCAGCATTTT
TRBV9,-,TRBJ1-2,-,CASSVGLPGIYGYTF,TGTGCCAGCAGCGTAGGCCTTCCAGGGATCTATGGCTACACCTTC
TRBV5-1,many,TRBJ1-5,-,CASSLDGGLQHF,TGCGCCAGCAGCTTGGATGGGGGGCTCCAGCATTTT
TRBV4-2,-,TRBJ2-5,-,CASSQDAPLLGAQYF,TGTGCCAGCAGCCAAGATGCTCCCCTCCTTGGGGCCCAGTACTTC
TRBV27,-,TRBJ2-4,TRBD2,CASSQTPRGGGLHQYF,TGTGCCAGCAGCCAAACTCCGCGGGGGGGGGGTCTGCATCAGTACTTC
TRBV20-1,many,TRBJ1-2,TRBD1,CSARPGVGGQFYGYTF,TGCAGTGCTAGGCCTGGGGTAGGGGGACAGTTCTATGGCTACACCTTC
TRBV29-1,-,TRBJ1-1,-,CSALGGNGANTEAFF,TGCAGCGCCCTTGGGGGGAATGGGGCGAACACTGAAGCTTTCTTT
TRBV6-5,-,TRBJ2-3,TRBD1,CASSYPLRAGGSDTQYF,TGTGCCAGCAGTTACCCATTACGGGCAGGGGGATCAGATACGCAGTATTTT
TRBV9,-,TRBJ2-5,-,CASSDKYQETQYF,TGTGCCAGCAGCGATAAGTACCAAGAGACCCAGTACTTC
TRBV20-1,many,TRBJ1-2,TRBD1,CSGYRGGYYGYTF,TGCAGTGGGTACAGGGGAGGCTACTATGGCTACACCTTC
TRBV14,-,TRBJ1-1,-,CASSHTGILVMNTEAFF,TGTGCCAGCAGCCACACTGGGATTCTCGTTATGAACACTGAAGCTTTCTTT